The clone carrying this T cell receptor (beta chain) was recorded at least ten times. Antigen: not known. This specimen comes from a study of T cells in Graves' hyperthyroidism and ophthalmopathy. General study results and limits: Most thyroid-expanded clonotypes above 0.001 were also found in blood. Through a model of 13 V-J features, ophthalmopathy was separated from stable hyperthyroidism.

Graves' hyperthyroidism qualified as stable when ophthalmopathy did not progress within 18 months. Uncontrolled infection, other autoimmune disease, pregnancy or lactation led to exclusion. The CDR3 totals 14 residues. V was trimmed by 0 bases and J by 14 bases, leaving 17 bases between them. Germline V gene data show CDR1 as MNHEY and CDR2 as SVGEGT. Amplified TCR beta CDR3 regions derived from RNA transcripts. The TCR CDR3 was amplified in a first-round RT-PCR using the HTBI primer set. TCRdb redid the calling of the multiplex PCR reads with MiXCR, one entry per CDR3 protein. The table has about 360,000 distinct CDR3 sequences, 13% seen once.

The chain carries TRBV6-2 or TRBV6-3 and TRBJ2-1; TRBD2 might be the D (7 bases). Input material: blood. This TCR was recovered from a woman aged 18-29 years with Graves' hyperthyroidism. CDR3 DNA sequence: TGTGCCAGCAGTTACTCAAAGGGGGGGTCAGGAGAGTTCTTC. Translation gives CASSYSKGGSGEFF.